One and the same sample provided the 5 T cell receptor beta chains below, sequenced in a study of T-cell reconstitution after alpha-beta-depleted transplantation in children. Unique molecular identifiers were built into the TCRbeta library. TCRdb re-derived calls from the PCR reads in MiXCR, one entry per CDR3 protein. The table shows some 830,000 distinct CDR3 sequences, with about 15% occurring only once. This specimen consisted of PBMCs, mostly from graft donor cells, obtained 360 days after TCRalphabeta/CD19-depleted stem cell transplant. The receptor set was obtained from a male patient aged 10-17 years who had a stem cell transplant for acute lymphoblastic leukemia, so the T cells may come from the graft donor.

This clonotype was picked up a small number of times. The V and J genes are TRBV7-3 and TRBJ2-1; 7 positions agree with TRBD2. The junction had 2 bases not matched to a gene; V was cut back by 5 bases and J by 4 bases. Germline V gene lookup returns CDR1 SGHTA and CDR2 FQGTGA. The CDR3 covers 13 residues. DNA for the CDR3: TGTGCCAGCAGCGAGCGGGAATACAATGAGCAGTTCTTC. Its translation: CASSEREYNEQFF. The full variable domain, in which reference TRBV7-3 and TRBJ2-1 provide the parts outside the CDR3, is GAGVSQTPSNKVTEKGKYVELRCDPISGHTALYWYRQSLGQGPEFLIYFQGTGAADDSGLPNDRFFAVRPEGSVSTLKIQRTERGDSAVYLCASSEREYNEQFFGPGTRLTVL.

The chain employs TRBV3-1 and TRBJ2-1; 9 bases are shared with TRBD2. Trimming at V came to 1 base and at J to 9 bases, leaving 16 bases not matched to a gene. The CDR3 extends over 18 amino acids. Germline values: CDR1 LGHDT, CDR2 YNNKEL (reference sequence). CDR3 DNA sequence: TGTGCCAGCAGCCAAGTCAACCTTGGGGTAGCGGGAGAATCTGAGCAGTTCTTC. This encodes CASSQVNLGVAGESEQFF.

There are a few counts of this clonotype. This rearrangement joins TRBV12-3 or TRBV12-4 to TRBJ2-7, with 9 positions matching TRBD1. CDR3 length: 13 amino acids. V shed 7 bases and J 6 bases; nucleotides not matched to a gene: 7. The CDR3 protein is CASTGQGDSEQYF. As DNA, the CDR3 is TGTGCCAGCACGGGACAGGGCGATTCCGAGCAGTACTTC.

This clonotype has more than one count but fewer than ten. This rearrangement joins TRBV29-1 to TRBJ2-3; maybe TRBD1 (7 bases). This CDR3 has 15 residues. Trimming cost V 3 bases and J 2 bases, with 15 bases left between them. CDR1 SQVTM and CDR2 ANQGSEA come from the germline V gene. CDR3 in amino acids: CSVEGGQDYTDTQYF. The DNA for the CDR3 is TGCAGCGTTGAGGGAGGACAGGACTACACAGATACGCAGTATTTT.

The CDR3: CASSSNIGQGRYEQYF. The DNA for the CDR3 is TGTGCCAGCAGTTCCAATATCGGACAGGGTCGCTACGAGCAGTACTTC. The chain uses TRBV27 and TRBJ2-7, with TRBD1 matching over 8 bases. CDR3 length: 16 residues. V lost 4 bases, J lost 3 bases, and 11 bases stayed unmatched. Looked up from germline, CDR1 is MNHEY and CDR2 is SMNVEV (reference sequence).